The 26 T cell receptor beta chains below were found in one sample sequenced in a study of cytomegalovirus exposure and HLA in healthy donors. This PCR relied on a set of 60 Vbeta primers and 13 Jbeta primers. The protocol was immunoSEQ multiplex PCR, while the TCRdb copy is restricted to in-frame clones and leaves out a portion. The table shows over 150,000 clones, with roughly 82% occurring only once. The sequenced sample consisted of PBMCs. Receptors originate from a girl aged 10 to 17 in good health and CMV-seropositive.

The J gene is TRBJ2-3, the V gene TRBV30; 7 nucleotides match TRBD1. The trim removed 2 bases at V and 3 bases at J, leaving 5 bases unmatched. Per the germline V gene, CDR1 is GTSNPN and CDR2 is SVGIG (reference sequence). This CDR3 comprises 14 residues. CDR3 coding DNA: TGTGCCTGGAGTCCAGGGACAGAGACAGATACGCAGTATTTT. This translates into CAWSPGTETDTQYF.

The chain is built from TRBV29-1 and TRBJ2-2; 7 nucleotides align to TRBD2. The J segment lost 7 bases and the V segment lost 4 bases, leaving 3 bases of the junction unmatched. Germline V gene lookup returns CDR1 SQVTM and CDR2 ANQGSEA. The CDR3 length is 12 residues. CDR3: CSVAGGVGELFF. The DNA for the CDR3 is TGCAGCGTTGCGGGGGGAGTCGGGGAGCTGTTTTTT.

This chain uses TRBV2 with TRBJ2-7, with TRBD1 matching 7 bases. The CDR3 has 12 residues. CDR1 is SNHLY, CDR2 FYNNEI, per germline. Trimming took 6 bases from V and 2 from J; bases not matched to a gene: 1. Written as DNA, the CDR3 is TGTGCCAGCAGCGGACAGGCCTACGAGCAGTACTTC. Protein sequence: CASSGQAYEQYF.

This clone was counted once. This sequence joins TRBV7-2 and TRBJ2-1; 9 bases match TRBD2. V lost 5 bases and J lost 4; bases outside the gene matches: 9. Germline CDR1 SGHTA, CDR2 FQGNSA. The CDR3 covers 16 residues. CDR3 coding DNA: TGTGCCAGCAGCCCCGGTGGTAGCGGGGGATACAATGAGCAGTTCTTC. Its protein is CASSPGGSGGYNEQFF.

V and J are TRBV27 and TRBJ2-3; possibly TRBD2 for D (5 bases). Trimming stripped 2 bases from V and 2 bases from J, with 11 bases between. This CDR3 is 15 amino acids long. Germline V gene sequence: CDR1 MNHEY, CDR2 SMNVEV (reference sequence). DNA for the CDR3: TGTGCCAGCAGTTTAGATTTTAGCGCCACAGATACGCAGTATTTT. Translated, it gives CASSLDFSATDTQYF.

This clone turned up a few times. The V gene is TRBV18, the J gene TRBJ1-4, with TRBD1 matching 7 bases. J lost 7 bases, V lost 6 bases, and 14 bases had no gene match. Looked up from germline, CDR1 is KGHSH and CDR2 is LQKENI. The CDR3 covers 16 residues. CDR3 sequence reads: CASSRGRQGGAEKLFF. The CDR3 nucleotides are TGTGCCAGCTCGAGGGGGAGACAGGGAGGTGCTGAAAAACTGTTTTTT.

The chain links TRBV5-1 to TRBJ2-3, with a weak D call TRBD2 (6 bases). V was shortened by 4 bases and J by 1 base, with 16 bases between the two germline ends. The CDR3 loop spans 16 amino acids. The V gene's germline CDR1 is SGHRS and CDR2 YFSETQ. The CDR3 nucleotides read TGCGCCAGCAGCCCCGGGGAGGTAGCGGGCACAGATACGCAGTATTTT. This gives the protein CASSPGEVAGTDTQYF.

V usage is TRBV27 and J usage is TRBJ1-5; D possibly corresponds to TRBD1 (5 bases). The germline V gene has CDR1 MNHEY and CDR2 SMNVEV (reference sequence). V was clipped by 9 bases and J by 5 bases, with 20 bases between them. The CDR3 is 15 residues long. Written as DNA, the CDR3 is TGTGCCAGATTCCTATCAGACAGACTGTATCAGCCCCAGCATTTT. This gives the protein CARFLSDRLYQPQHF.

J is TRBJ2-7 and V is TRBV2; 7 bases align to TRBD1. This CDR3 has 14 amino acids. Trimming at V came to 8 bases and at J to 4 bases, leaving 11 bases not matched to a gene. Germline assignment: CDR1 SNHLY and CDR2 FYNNEI. CDR3 region: CASDLGGRGYEQYF. CDR3 sequence (DNA): TGTGCCAGCGATTTGGGCGGCAGGGGGTACGAGCAGTACTTC.

The chain recombines TRBV28 with TRBJ1-4; D possibly corresponds to TRBD1 (6 bases). Looked up from germline, CDR1 is MDHEN and CDR2 is SYDVKM. Trimming removed 7 bases from V and 7 bases from J, with 19 bases in between. The CDR3 sequence is 15 residues long. The CDR3 sequence is CASTTAGEGGEKLFF. The CDR3 DNA sequence: TGTGCCAGCACCACGGCCGGGGAGGGGGGTGAAAAACTGTTTTTT.

The chain combines TRBV18 with TRBJ2-4; 11 positions agree with TRBD1. The CDR3 is 14 amino acids. V lost 4 bases and J lost 7; bases outside the gene matches: 3. From germline, CDR1 is KGHSH and CDR2 LQKENI. The CDR3 nucleotides read TGTGCCAGCTCACGGACAGGGGGCCAGAACATTCAGTACTTC. Encoded protein: CASSRTGGQNIQYF.

The chain carries TRBV28 and TRBJ1-2, with 10 bases matching TRBD1. The V segment lost 5 bases and the J segment 2 bases; nucleotides outside the gene matches: 5. In germline, CDR1 is MDHEN, CDR2 SYDVKM. This CDR3 region has 15 residues. The CDR3, as DNA: TGTGCCAGCAGTACATGGACAGGGGGAAACTATGGCTACACCTTC. Protein: CASSTWTGGNYGYTF.

This sequence joins TRBV7-2 and TRBJ1-1; maybe TRBD1 (5 bases). V was pared by 5 bases and J by 3 bases, with 13 bases between. The CDR3 is made up of 14 amino acids. Per germline, CDR1 SGHTA and CDR2 FQGNSA. For the CDR3, the DNA is TGTGCCAGCAGCCGCCCCATAGGGGACACTGAAGCTTTCTTT. Its protein is CASSRPIGDTEAFF.

This clone has just one count. The chain carries TRBV5-1 and TRBJ1-2; a possible D gene is TRBD1 (6 bases). V lost 0 bases and J lost 6, with 15 bases in between. Germline V gene data show CDR1 as SGHRS and CDR2 as YFSETQ. The CDR3 runs to 15 residues. The CDR3 loop reads CASSLDRPGDDGYTF. The CDR3, as DNA: TGCGCCAGCAGCTTGGACCGGCCAGGGGACGATGGCTACACCTTC.

The V and J genes are TRBV30 and TRBJ1-2; 8 bases are shared with TRBD1. Germline values: CDR1 GTSNPN, CDR2 SVGIG (reference sequence). CDR3 size: 13 residues. The V gene end was trimmed by 4 bases and the J gene end by 4 bases; junction bases not matched to a gene: 5. The CDR3 reads CAWTLTGGYGYTF. The DNA of the CDR3 is TGTGCCTGGACCCTCACAGGGGGCTATGGCTACACCTTC.

This clone was counted a single time. J is TRBJ2-1 and V is TRBV11-3; a weak D match, TRBD1 (5 bases). CDR3 size: 17 residues. Trimming removed 5 bases at V and 7 bases at J, with 24 bases between. Germline V CDR1 and CDR2: SGHNT, YENEEA. The CDR3 spells CASSGNIQALGGNEQFF. The DNA of the CDR3 is TGTGCCAGCAGCGGGAATATACAGGCGCTCGGTGGGAATGAGCAGTTCTTC.

The chain joins TRBV7-9 to TRBJ1-1, with D tentatively TRBD1 (6 bases). The CDR3 consists of 10 residues. Germline values: CDR1 SEHNR, CDR2 FQNEAQ (reference sequence). The V and J ends lost 7 bases and 8 bases respectively, with 8 bases between them. The CDR3 coding sequence is TGTGCCAGCACAACAGGGGAAGCTTTCTTT. It yields the protein CASTTGEAFF. The whole variable domain, remainder taken from reference TRBV7-9 and TRBJ1-1, is DTGVSQNPRHKITKRGQNVTFRCDPISEHNRLYWYRQTLGQGPEFLTYFQNEAQLEKSRLLSDRFSAERPKGSFSTLEIQRTEQGDSAMYLCASTTGEAFFGQGTRLTVV.

The chain couples TRBV7-2 to TRBJ2-7; TRBD1 matches at 9 bases. CDR1 is SGHTA and CDR2 is FQGNSA in the germline V gene. CDR3 length: 14 residues. The V gene end was trimmed by 3 bases and the J gene end by 2 bases; junction bases not matched to a gene: 2. The DNA of the CDR3 is TGTGCCAGCAGCTTCGGACAGGGGCCCTACGAGCAGTACTTC. This codes for CASSFGQGPYEQYF.

This chain uses TRBV6-6 with TRBJ1-5; 9 bases agree with TRBD1. Germline V lookup: CDR1 MNHNY, CDR2 SVGAGI (reference sequence). Trimming at V came to 7 bases and at J to 10 bases, leaving 5 bases not matched to a gene. The CDR3 consists of 12 residues. CDR3 residues: CASNKDRGPQHF. The CDR3 DNA is TGTGCCAGCAACAAGGACAGGGGACCCCAGCATTTT.

The chain has TRBV6-5 and TRBJ2-5; D is possibly TRBD2 (6 bases). The end of the DNA fits TRBJ2-7 better, so the J call may be wrong. This CDR3 contains 15 residues. Germline-derived CDR1 and CDR2 are MNHEY and SVGAGI. CDR3 region: CASSYGTGQVYEQYF. The CDR3 nucleotides read TGTGCCAGCAGTTACGGGACTGGGCAGGTCTACGAGCAGTACTTC.

The V gene is TRBV16, the J gene TRBJ1-6; D call uncertain. The germline CDR1 and CDR2 sequences are KGHSY and FQNENV. The CDR3 is made up of 17 amino acids. Trimming took 0 bases from V and 0 from J, leaving 9 bases between them. CDR3: CASSQSVRSSYNSPLHF. The DNA of the CDR3 is TGTGCCAGCAGCCAATCCGTGCGGAGCTCCTATAATTCACCCCTCCACTTT.

This clone was seen more than once but under ten times. The CDR3 region has the DNA TGCAGTGCTGTAGGGGTCAATGAGCAGTTCTTC. Amino acids: CSAVGVNEQFF. This chain joins TRBV20-1 and TRBJ2-1, with D maybe TRBD1 (5 bases). This CDR3 is 11 amino acids long. V lost 5 bases and J lost 6, with 8 bases in between. Germline CDR1 reads DFQATT; CDR2 reads SNEGSKA (reference sequence).

The CDR3 DNA reads as TGTGCCAGCAGCGCTCGACTAGCGGGAGGTCCAGATACGCAGTATTTT. It encodes CASSARLAGGPDTQYF. The V call is TRBV7-2, the J call TRBJ2-3, with 13 bases matching TRBD2. The CDR3 is 16 amino acids. Losses at the gene ends were 5 bases for V and 4 bases for J; bases not matched to a gene: 6. The germline gives CDR1 SGHTA, CDR2 FQGNSA.

The chain combines TRBV28 with TRBJ2-1, with 9 bases matching TRBD1. The CDR3 totals 16 residues. Looked up from germline, CDR1 is MDHEN and CDR2 is SYDVKM. Trimming cost V 5 bases and J 9 bases; bases outside gene matches: 14. This CDR3 is CASSTPGTGNRAEQFF. Here the CDR3 DNA reads TGTGCCAGCAGTACCCCCGGGACAGGGAATCGGGCTGAGCAGTTCTTC.

The chain combines TRBV13 with TRBJ1-2; D unresolved. Germline CDR1 is PRHDT and CDR2 is FYEKMQ (reference sequence). The V end was cut by 1 base, the J end by 2 bases, with 11 bases between. The CDR3 has 15 amino acids. CDR3 protein: CASSLETGLNYGYTF. The CDR3 DNA is TGTGCCAGCAGCTTAGAGACGGGTTTGAACTATGGCTACACCTTC.

This chain uses TRBV28 with TRBJ2-7; TRBD2 agrees at 11 bases. The CDR3 extends over 14 amino acids. Germline assignment: CDR1 MDHEN and CDR2 SYDVKM. V lost 3 bases to trimming and J lost 2 bases; unmatched junction nucleotides: 0. CDR3 bases: TGTGCCAGCAGTTTGACTAGCGGGACCTACGAGCAGTACTTC. Its translation is CASSLTSGTYEQYF.